This TCR beta chain was profiled in a study of OX40 agonist ivuxolimab in advanced cancers. Study-level background: Ivuxolimab was a fully human IgG2 agonistic monoclonal antibody targeting the costimulatory receptor OX40 (CD134). Intravenous ivuxolimab was administered to patients every 2 weeks at six dose levels: 0.01, 0.1, 0.3, 1.5, 3 and 10 mg/kg. Among the roughly 52 dose-escalation patients, about 19 had hepatocellular carcinoma, about 15 melanoma, 9 renal cell carcinoma and 9 head and neck cancer. A male proportion of approximately 83% and a mean age of roughly 55 years, ranging from roughly 23 to 90, were recorded for the dose-escalation cohort. Prior anti-PD-1, anti-PD-L1 or anti-CTLA-4 therapy was permitted, and approximately 42% of dose-escalation patients had received checkpoint inhibitors. Three dose-escalation patients achieved partial responses, one with hepatocellular carcinoma and two with cutaneous melanoma. Peripheral TCRbeta sequencing was intended to test whether TCR sequence diversity was altered and clonal T-cell expansion was caused by ivuxolimab. The paper reports the monotherapy dose-escalation portion (N of about 47 patients) of the phase I ivuxolimab trial. General study outcomes and caveats: On average, CD8+ T cells showed more expanded clones than CD4+ T cells after ivuxolimab. At doses of 0.1 to 3.0 mg/kg, clonal expansion of both CD4+ and CD8+ blood T cells was observed from baseline to week 6. In the 0.1-3.0 mg/kg groups, partial responders were among the patients with the lowest normalized peripheral clonal expansion, particularly in CD8+ T cells. The antigen specificity of the peripheral T cells that underwent clonal expansion was not determined. Low levels of normalized T-cell clonal expansion were also shown by some nonresponding patients.

As regards this clone: Its specific antigen is unknown. No much larger clone exists at a distance of one base, and base qualities are not known.

The trial excluded patients who had a history of autoimmune disease or who were on systemic immunosuppression. Peripheral blood for TCR sequencing was drawn from every dose cohort at baseline, at cycle 4 day 1 and at cycle 7 day 1. Samples were obtained from an open-label, multicenter, first-in-human phase I dose-escalation trial of ivuxolimab. The trial enrolled adults with locally advanced or metastatic head and neck squamous cell, hepatocellular, melanoma or renal cell carcinoma. CD4+ and CD8+ T cells were sorted separately from peripheral blood before TCR sequencing. Genomic DNA was isolated from the sorted cells so that the TCRbeta CDR3 region could be sequenced. The immunoSEQ Assay was used for sequencing of TCRbeta CDR3 regions. Sourced from immuneACCESS, this table was stored by TCRdb with only in-frame sequences that have V and J called. A share of the clones is absent; for the studies checked, an unresolved V gene accounts for under half, and the remainder has no known explanation. Recorded for this sample are some 74,000 clones; about 88% of them occurred a single time. The ten largest clonotypes hold about 1% of the sample.

This sample comprised CD4+ or CD8+ T cells sorted from blood, obtained in a trial of the OX40 agonist ivuxolimab. The sequence was collected from an adult with an advanced solid tumor such as melanoma, head and neck, liver or kidney cancer.

The CDR3 reads as follows: CASSPLFYEQYF. The DNA sequence is TGTGCCAGCAGCCCCCTCTTCTACGAGCAGTACTTC. The rearranged chain carries TRBV7-8 and TRBJ2-5, with no confident D gene call. The J call is in doubt because the DNA end fits TRBJ2-7 better. Reading from cysteine to phenylalanine, the CDR3 counts 12 amino acids. Of the read, only the CDR3 DNA is kept; its 36 bases are in frame from base 1. CDR1 and CDR2 (SGHVS, FQNEAQ) derive from the germline V gene.